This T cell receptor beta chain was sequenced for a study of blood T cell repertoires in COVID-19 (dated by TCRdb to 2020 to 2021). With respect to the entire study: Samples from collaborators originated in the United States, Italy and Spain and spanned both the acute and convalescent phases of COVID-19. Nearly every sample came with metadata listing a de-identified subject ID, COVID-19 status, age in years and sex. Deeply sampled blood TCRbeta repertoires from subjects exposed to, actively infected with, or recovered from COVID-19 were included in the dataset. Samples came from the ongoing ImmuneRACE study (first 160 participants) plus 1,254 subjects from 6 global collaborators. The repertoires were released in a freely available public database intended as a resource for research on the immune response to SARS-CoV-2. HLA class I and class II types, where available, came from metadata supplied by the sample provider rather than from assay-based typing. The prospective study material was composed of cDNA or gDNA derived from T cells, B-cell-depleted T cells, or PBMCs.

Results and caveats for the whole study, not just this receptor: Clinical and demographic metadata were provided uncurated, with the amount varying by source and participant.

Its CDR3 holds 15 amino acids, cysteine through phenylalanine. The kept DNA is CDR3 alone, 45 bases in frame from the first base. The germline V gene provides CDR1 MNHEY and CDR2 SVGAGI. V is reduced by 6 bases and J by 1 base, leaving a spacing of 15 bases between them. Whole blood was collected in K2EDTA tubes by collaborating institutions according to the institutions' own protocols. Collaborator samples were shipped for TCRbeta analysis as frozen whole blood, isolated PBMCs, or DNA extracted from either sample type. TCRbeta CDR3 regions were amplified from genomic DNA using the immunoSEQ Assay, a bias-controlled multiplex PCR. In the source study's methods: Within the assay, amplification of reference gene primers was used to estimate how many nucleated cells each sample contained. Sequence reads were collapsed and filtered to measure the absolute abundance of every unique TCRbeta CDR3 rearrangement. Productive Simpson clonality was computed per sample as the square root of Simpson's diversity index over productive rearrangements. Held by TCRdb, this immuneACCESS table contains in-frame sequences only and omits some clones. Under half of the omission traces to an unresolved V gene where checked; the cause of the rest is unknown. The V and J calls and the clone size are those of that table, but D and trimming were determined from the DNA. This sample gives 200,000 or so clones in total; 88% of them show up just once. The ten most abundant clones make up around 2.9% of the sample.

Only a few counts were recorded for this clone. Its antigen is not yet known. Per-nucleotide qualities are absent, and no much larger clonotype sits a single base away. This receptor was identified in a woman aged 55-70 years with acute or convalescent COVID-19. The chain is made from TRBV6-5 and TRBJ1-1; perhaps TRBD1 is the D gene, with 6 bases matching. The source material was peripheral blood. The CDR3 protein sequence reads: CASRGTGRTNTEAFF. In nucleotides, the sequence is TGTGCCAGCAGGGGTACAGGGAGAACGAACACTGAAGCTTTCTTT.